The entry that follows covers one T cell receptor beta chain sequence. The antigen is unknown. This entry is derived from a study of response to subunit inactivated influenza vaccine. Study-level results: Authors suggested each seasonal influenza vaccination recruits few new T cells.

TCRdb re-derived calls from the RT-PCR reads in MiXCR, one entry per CDR3 protein. Among under 200,000 distinct CDR3 sequences listed, around 11% were seen once. This CDR3 is 11 amino acids long. Germline values: CDR1 MNHEY, CDR2 SVGAGI. The ends were cut back, 8 bases at V and 2 bases at J, with 5 bases in the middle. The TCR sequence derives from a man between 45 and 75 years old who received an inactivated influenza vaccine. The source material was CD8+ T cells sorted from PBMCs, sampled roughly 24 months after vaccination. The chain links TRBV6-5 to TRBJ2-3; D ambiguous. The CDR3 spells CASLNTDTQYF. The CDR3 DNA reads as TGTGCCAGCCTAAACACAGATACGCAGTATTTT.